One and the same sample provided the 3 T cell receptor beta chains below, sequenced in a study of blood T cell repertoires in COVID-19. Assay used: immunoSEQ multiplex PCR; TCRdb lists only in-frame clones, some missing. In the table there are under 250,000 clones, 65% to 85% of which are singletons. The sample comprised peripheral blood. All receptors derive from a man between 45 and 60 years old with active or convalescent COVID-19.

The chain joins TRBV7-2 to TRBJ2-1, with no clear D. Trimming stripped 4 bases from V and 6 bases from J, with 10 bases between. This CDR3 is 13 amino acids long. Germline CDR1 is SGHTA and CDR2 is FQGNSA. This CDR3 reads CASSSRLGNEQFF. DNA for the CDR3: TGTGCCAGCAGCTCTAGGCTGGGCAATGAGCAGTTCTTC.

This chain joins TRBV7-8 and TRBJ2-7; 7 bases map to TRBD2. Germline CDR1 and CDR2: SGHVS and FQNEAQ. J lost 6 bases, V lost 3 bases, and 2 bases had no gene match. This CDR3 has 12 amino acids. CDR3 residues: CASSFPSGEQYF. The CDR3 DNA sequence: TGTGCCAGCAGCTTTCCTAGCGGCGAGCAGTACTTC.

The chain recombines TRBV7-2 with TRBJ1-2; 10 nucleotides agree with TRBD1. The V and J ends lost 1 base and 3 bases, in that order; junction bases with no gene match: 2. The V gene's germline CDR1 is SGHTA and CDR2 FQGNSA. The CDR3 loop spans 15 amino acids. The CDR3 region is CASSLETGGHYGYTF. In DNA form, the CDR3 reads TGTGCCAGCAGCTTAGAGACAGGGGGCCACTATGGCTACACCTTC.